These 30 T cell receptor beta chains came from one sample sequenced in a study of OX40 agonist ivuxolimab in advanced cancers. Here immunoSEQ multiplex PCR was the method, and the copy in TCRdb shows in-frame clones only, minus some. The sample includes 75,000 or so clones, roughly 80% of them seen just once. The sample in question was CD4+ or CD8+ T cells sorted from blood, obtained in a trial of the OX40 agonist ivuxolimab. These TCRs come from an adult with an advanced solid tumor such as melanoma, head and neck, liver or kidney cancer.

V is TRBV6-5 and J is TRBJ1-5; no definite D call. Germline lookup yields CDR1 MNHEY and CDR2 SVGAGI. CDR3 length: 13 residues. Between the trimmed V and J ends, which lost 2 bases and 4 bases, there was a span of 6 bases. The CDR3 here is CASSYESNQPQHF. CDR3 DNA sequence: TGTGCCAGCAGTTACGAAAGTAATCAGCCCCAGCATTTT.

V is TRBV7-2 and J is TRBJ1-1; D is perhaps TRBD1 (5 bases). The V end was cut by 4 bases, the J end by 1 base, with 7 bases between. Germline values: CDR1 SGHTA, CDR2 FQGNSA. The CDR3 totals 13 residues. This CDR3 is CASSSQGNTEAFF. The CDR3 DNA follows: TGTGCCAGCAGCTCTCAGGGGAACACTGAAGCTTTCTTT.

The chain employs TRBV5-1 and TRBJ2-5; TRBD1 or TRBD2 may be the D gene (6 bases each). With the DNA end fitting TRBJ2-7 better, the J assignment may be wrong. The CDR3 extends over 14 amino acids. Looked up from germline, CDR1 is SGHRS and CDR2 is YFSETQ. The CDR3 protein is CASSLEGGSYEQYF. The CDR3 DNA reads TGCGCCAGCAGCTTGGAGGGGGGATCCTACGAGCAGTACTTC.

The V and J genes are TRBV11-3 and TRBJ1-1; D gene uncertain. Trimming left V 2 bases short and J 0 bases short, with 4 bases between. The CDR3 covers 13 residues. The V gene's germline CDR1 is SGHNT and CDR2 YENEEA. CDR3 coding DNA: TGTGCCAGCAGCTTACTCGTGAACACTGAAGCTTTCTTT. Translation gives CASSLLVNTEAFF.

The chain is built from TRBV6-1 and TRBJ2-7; D not certain. Germline assignment: CDR1 MNHNS and CDR2 SASEGT. Trimming took off 2 bases at V and 6 bases at J, with 11 bases between the two ends. The CDR3 sequence is 13 residues long. The CDR3 here is CASSESGRREQYF. DNA for the CDR3: TGTGCCAGCAGTGAATCCGGCAGGCGCGAGCAGTACTTC.

Comment on this clone: The same CDR3 can be traced to other DNA sequences in this sample. This chain uses TRBV4-1 with TRBJ2-1, with 11 bases that match TRBD2. The V and J ends lost 4 bases and 4 bases, in that order; junction bases with no gene match: 12. Germline CDR1 and CDR2: MGHRA and YSYEKL. CDR3 length: 18 residues. Here the CDR3 reads CASSPAGVAGGAYNEQFF. In DNA, the CDR3 is TGCGCCAGCAGCCCCGCCGGAGTAGCGGGAGGGGCGTACAATGAGCAGTTCTTC.

The chain couples TRBV7-2 to TRBJ2-2; TRBD2 is a possible D gene (7 bases). V was clipped by 5 bases and J by 7 bases, with 17 bases between them. CDR3 length: 15 amino acids. Germline CDR1 reads SGHTA; CDR2 reads FQGNSA. CDR3 in amino acids: CASSPGGPSGGELFF. In DNA, the CDR3 is TGTGCCAGCAGCCCCGGGGGGCCAAGCGGCGGGGAGCTGTTTTTT.

The chain uses TRBV29-1 and TRBJ2-5, with D maybe TRBD1 (6 bases). CDR1 is SQVTM, CDR2 ANQGSEA, per germline. The CDR3 has 14 amino acids. The V end lost 0 bases, the J end lost 3 bases, and 11 bases lay between the germline ends. The CDR3 spells CSVEDNREEETQYF. CDR3 nucleotides: TGCAGCGTTGAAGATAACAGGGAAGAAGAGACCCAGTACTTC.

The chain has TRBV5-8 and TRBJ2-7; D may match TRBD1 or TRBD2 (6 bases each). Germline-derived CDR1 and CDR2 are SGHTS and YDEGEE. The CDR3 runs 14 residues. V shed 0 bases and J shed 3 bases, with 10 bases lying between them. The CDR3 reads CASSLDGGLYEQYF. DNA for the CDR3: TGTGCCAGCAGCTTGGACGGGGGCCTCTACGAGCAGTACTTC.

The chain employs TRBV18 and TRBJ2-2; no definite D call. The CDR3 is 18 residues long. Trimming pared 0 bases from V and 3 bases from J, leaving 17 bases between. Germline CDR1 reads KGHSH; CDR2 reads LQKENI. The CDR3 loop reads CASSPPRSGSGYTGELFF. The CDR3 DNA reads TGTGCCAGCTCACCACCGCGATCCGGGTCGGGTTACACCGGGGAGCTGTTTTTT.

The chain carries TRBV25-1 and TRBJ2-1; a possible D gene is TRBD1 (6 bases). The V gene lost 8 bases and the J gene lost 5 bases, with 16 bases spanning the gap. Germline lookup yields CDR1 MGHDK and CDR2 SYGVNS. CDR3 length: 14 residues. In DNA, the CDR3 is TGTGCCAGCTGCTCCCCCGGGACAAACAATGAGCAGTTCTTC. Translated: CASCSPGTNNEQFF.

This chain joins TRBV11-1 and TRBJ2-3, with TRBD1 matching over 8 bases. The germline gives CDR1 SGHAT, CDR2 FQDESV (reference sequence). The ends lost 6 bases at V and 0 bases at J; junction bases unmatched: 8. The CDR3 runs to 16 residues. The CDR3 DNA is TGTGCCAGCAGACAAGACAGGGGAGGAAGCACAGATACGCAGTATTTT. Translated, it gives CASRQDRGGSTDTQYF.

This chain links TRBV7-2 with TRBJ1-3, with D unresolved. The CDR3 runs to 14 residues. V gave up 1 base and J gave up 0 bases, with 4 bases separating them. Germline CDR1 reads SGHTA; CDR2 reads FQGNSA. CDR3 residues: CASSLGTSGNTIYF. The CDR3 DNA is TGTGCCAGCAGCTTAGGGACCTCTGGAAACACCATATATTTT.

The rearrangement uses TRBV9 and TRBJ2-3; 10 bases agree with TRBD2. Germline trimming cut 4 bases from V and 6 bases from J; bases unmatched to any gene: 14. The CDR3 covers 17 residues. CDR1 is SGDLS, CDR2 YYNGEE, per germline. CDR3 nucleotides: TGTGCCAGCAGCTTCGCTAGCGGGGGATTGTCCAGGGATACGCAGTATTTT. This encodes CASSFASGGLSRDTQYF.

This clone was observed a single time. This chain links TRBV28 with TRBJ1-4, with 8 bases aligning to TRBD1. This CDR3 is built from 15 residues. Trimming took 5 bases from V and 7 from J; bases not matched to a gene: 9. In germline, CDR1 is MDHEN, CDR2 SYDVKM. This CDR3 reads CASSITTGAGEKLFF. As DNA, the CDR3 is TGTGCCAGCAGTATTACGACAGGGGCAGGTGAAAAACTGTTTTTT.

The V gene is TRBV9, the J gene TRBJ2-1; D unclear. V was trimmed by 0 bases and J by 4 bases, leaving 8 bases between them. The germline gives CDR1 SGDLS, CDR2 YYNGEE. This CDR3 contains 14 residues. In DNA form, the CDR3 reads TGTGCCAGCAGCGTAGGTGATACATACAATGAGCAGTTCTTC. Translation gives CASSVGDTYNEQFF. The entire variable domain, with the rest obtained from reference TRBV9 and TRBJ2-1, is as follows: DSGVTQTPKHLITATGQRVTLRCSPRSGDLSVYWYQQSLDQGLQFLIQYYNGEERAKGNILERFSAQQFPDLHSELNLSSLELGDSALYFCASSVGDTYNEQFFGPGTRLTVL.

The V call is TRBV9, the J call TRBJ1-1; D possibly corresponds to TRBD1 (5 bases). The CDR3 has 16 residues. CDR1 SGDLS and CDR2 YYNGEE come from the germline V gene. The V end was cut by 4 bases, the J end by 5 bases, with 21 bases between. CDR3 nucleotides: TGTGCCAGCAGCCCCCGAACAGGTCTCGGGGGGACTGAAGCTTTCTTT. Translation gives CASSPRTGLGGTEAFF.

This chain links TRBV7-2 with TRBJ2-7; 8 bases agree with TRBD2. The germline CDR1 and CDR2 sequences are SGHTA and FQGNSA. The V segment lost 2 bases and the J segment 3 bases; nucleotides outside the gene matches: 9. This CDR3 comprises 16 residues. DNA of the CDR3: TGTGCCAGCAGCTTAAGGGTCAGCGGGAGAGGCTACGAGCAGTACTTC. It codes for CASSLRVSGRGYEQYF.

The rearrangement links TRBV5-1 to TRBJ2-3; 10 bases match TRBD2. The junction had 4 bases not matched to a gene; V was cut back by 3 bases and J by 0 bases. Germline-derived CDR1 and CDR2 are SGHRS and YFSETQ. This CDR3 spans 16 amino acids. The CDR3: CASSWSGGGSTDTQYF. The CDR3 coding sequence is TGCGCCAGCAGCTGGAGCGGGGGGGGCAGCACAGATACGCAGTATTTT.

The rearrangement uses TRBV7-9 and TRBJ2-7, with D possibly being TRBD2 (6 bases). The CDR3 totals 14 residues. Germline V gene lookup returns CDR1 SEHNR and CDR2 FQNEAQ (reference sequence). V was trimmed by 8 bases and J by 2 bases, leaving 16 bases between them. The CDR3 sequence is CASGPGLHTYEQYF. CDR3 nucleotides: TGTGCCAGCGGTCCGGGACTGCACACCTACGAGCAGTACTTC.

The chain carries TRBV18 and TRBJ2-7; D is uncertain. Trimming removed 0 bases at V and 4 bases at J, with 10 bases between. The CDR3 covers 14 residues. Germline V lookup: CDR1 KGHSH, CDR2 LQKENI. CDR3: CASSPPNGRYEQYF. For the CDR3, the DNA is TGTGCCAGCTCACCACCGAACGGGCGATACGAGCAGTACTTC.

The CDR3 protein is CATSRGGDEQFF. The CDR3 DNA reads as TGTGCCACCAGCAGAGGGGGTGATGAGCAGTTCTTC. The chain uses TRBV15 and TRBJ2-1, with unresolved D. CDR3 length: 12 amino acids. V was cut by 1 base and J by 8 bases, with 6 bases left in between. Germline loops: CDR1 LNHNV, CDR2 YYDKDF (reference sequence). Drawing the rest from reference TRBV15 and TRBJ2-1, the complete variable domain is DAMVIQNPRYQVTQFGKPVTLSCSQTLNHNVMYWYQQKSSQAPKLLFHYYDKDFNNEADTPDNFQSRRPNTSFCFLDIRSPGLGDTAMYLCATSRGGDEQFFGPGTRLTVL.

CDR3 loop: CASATGQITRNQPQHF. The CDR3 coding sequence is TGTGCCAGTGCCACTGGACAGATTACCCGCAATCAGCCCCAGCATTTT. The chain carries TRBV19 and TRBJ1-5; D possibly corresponds to TRBD1 (6 bases). The CDR3 contains 16 residues. Trimming removed 8 bases at V and 2 bases at J, with 19 bases between. Germline V gene lookup returns CDR1 LNHDA and CDR2 SQIVND (reference sequence).

The chain is built from TRBV6-6 and TRBJ2-2; TRBD1 aligns across 9 bases. V trimming: 8 bases; J trimming: 5 bases; junction bases outside the gene matches: 12. CDR1 and CDR2 from the germline V gene are MNHNY and SVGAGI (reference sequence). There are 16 residues in the CDR3. CDR3 loop: CASHHAGQGKTGELFF. Written as DNA, the CDR3 is TGTGCCAGCCACCACGCGGGACAGGGAAAGACCGGGGAGCTGTTTTTT.

The chain links TRBV7-9 to TRBJ2-7; D is ambiguous. V lost 2 bases to trimming and J lost 9 bases, with 11 bases between them. The CDR3 has 12 amino acids. In germline, CDR1 is SEHNR, CDR2 FQNEAQ (reference sequence). The CDR3 DNA follows: TGTGCCAGCAGCTTAAATCCGGTGCGGCAGTACTTC. Residues: CASSLNPVRQYF.

The chain uses TRBV4-3 and TRBJ1-1; no firm D call. The CDR3 runs 14 residues. Trimming cost V 1 base and J 4 bases, with 10 bases left between them. CDR1 and CDR2 from the germline V gene are LGHNA and YSLEER. CDR3 amino acids: CASSQGRWGTEAFF. CDR3 bases: TGCGCCAGCAGCCAAGGACGTTGGGGCACTGAAGCTTTCTTT.

The V call is TRBV28, the J call TRBJ1-5; maybe TRBD1 (6 bases). CDR3 length: 12 residues. V lost 8 bases to trimming and J lost 5 bases, with 10 bases between them. The germline V gene has CDR1 MDHEN and CDR2 SYDVKM. The DNA of the CDR3 is TGTGCCAGCCGCTGGGGGCATCAGCCCCAGCATTTT. It translates to CASRWGHQPQHF.

This chain uses TRBV28 with TRBJ1-5; the D is unclear. CDR3 length equals 14 residues. Trimming took off 8 bases at V and 7 bases at J, with 18 bases between the two ends. The germline CDR1 and CDR2 sequences are MDHEN and SYDVKM. The CDR3 protein is CASDGLARGQPQHF. The DNA of the CDR3 is TGTGCCAGCGATGGACTGGCGAGAGGGCAGCCCCAGCATTTT.

The gene calls are TRBV9 and TRBJ2-7; D gene unclear. Germline assignment: CDR1 SGDLS and CDR2 YYNGEE. This CDR3 region has 14 residues. Trimming took off 0 bases at V and 3 bases at J, with 10 bases between the two ends. CDR3 coding DNA: TGTGCCAGCAGCGTAGCTACGGGTGGCTACGAGCAGTACTTC. This translates into CASSVATGGYEQYF.

This clone was detected only a few times. The rearrangement links TRBV5-1 to TRBJ1-6; 11 bases are shared with TRBD1. After removal of 4 bases from V and 7 bases from J, the junction contained 7 bases not matched to a gene. The CDR3 runs to 16 residues. CDR1 is SGHRS, CDR2 YFSETQ, per germline. CDR3 loop: CASSAGQGAANSPLHF. For the CDR3, the DNA is TGCGCCAGCAGCGCTGGACAGGGGGCCGCGAATTCACCCCTCCACTTT. Full variable domain (outside the CDR3, taken from reference TRBV5-1 and TRBJ1-6): KAGVTQTPRYLIKTRGQQVTLSCSPISGHRSVSWYQQTPGQGLQFLFEYFSETQRNKGNFPGRFSGRQFSNSRSEMNVSTLELGDSALYLCASSAGQGAANSPLHFGNGTRLTVT.